A selection of T cell receptor beta chains follows, all from one sample in a study of shared clonotypes between healthy human individuals. The assay was immunoSEQ multiplex PCR, and TCRdb's table has in-frame clones only and misses some. The sample includes about 1 million clones, roughly 80% seen only once; the top ten take approximately 1.5%. Sequenced sample: memory CD4+ T cells sorted from blood. The receptor source for this set is a man younger than 35 in good health. Both conserved end residues are part of each CDR3. The D gene is left open where the match is weak. The size entry is marked missing in some rows and otherwise reads once, few, many or a size class.

>NA|TRBV18|NA|TRBJ1-1
CASSPRVAEAFF
TGTGCCAGCTCACCACGGGTCGCTGAAGCTTTCTTT
>NA|TRBV5-1|NA|TRBJ1-4
CASSLGQANEKLFF
TGCGCCAGCAGCTTGGGACAGGCTAATGAAAAACTGTTTTTT
>NA|TRBV6-1|NA|TRBJ2-2
CASSERLTGELFF
TGTGCCAGCAGTGAACGGCTCACCGGGGAGCTGTTTTTT
>TRBD1|TRBV19|NA|TRBJ2-6
CASSSGTGRSGANVLTF
TGTGCCAGTAGTTCCGGGACAGGACGCTCTGGGGCCAACGTCCTGACTTTC
>NA|TRBV2|NA|TRBJ2-1
CASSEVGGPYNEQFF
TGTGCCAGCAGTGAGGTAGGTGGACCCTACAATGAGCAGTTCTTC
>NA|TRBV28|NA|TRBJ1-5
CASSLGRQVGNQPQHF
TGTGCCAGCAGTTTGGGCAGGCAAGTGGGCAATCAGCCCCAGCATTTT
>TRBD2|TRBV6-5|few|TRBJ2-7
CASSRSGLAGGRQYF
TGTGCCAGCAGCCGGTCAGGGCTAGCGGGAGGGAGGCAGTACTTC
>NA|TRBV2|NA|TRBJ2-7
CASSSTSYEQYF
TGTGCCAGTTCATCAACCTCCTACGAGCAGTACTTC
>TRBD1|TRBV5-1|NA|TRBJ1-2
CASSLGQATLYGYTF
TGCGCCAGCAGCCTGGGACAGGCCACCCTCTATGGCTACACCTTC
>NA|TRBV27|NA|TRBJ2-5
CASSFGAGQETQYF
TGTGCCAGCAGTTTCGGGGCAGGACAAGAGACCCAGTACTTC
>NA|TRBV7-2|NA|TRBJ1-5
CASSFWGGAEQPQHF
TGTGCCAGCAGCTTCTGGGGGGGGGCCGAGCAGCCCCAGCATTTT
>TRBD1|TRBV5-4|NA|TRBJ2-7
CASSPGQGWGEQYF
TGTGCCAGCTCCCCGGGACAGGGCTGGGGCGAGCAGTACTTC